The 14 T cell receptor beta chains below come from one sample, sequenced in a study of blood T cell repertoires in COVID-19. Produced via immunoSEQ multiplex PCR; TCRdb's table is partial and in-frame only. The table lists roughly 250,000 clones, 70% to 90% of them singletons. Sequenced: peripheral blood. The receptors originated from a man aged 40-55 years with acute or convalescent COVID-19.

The rearrangement uses TRBV14 and TRBJ1-1, with D uncertain. Germline V CDR1 and CDR2: SGHDN, FVKESK. The CDR3 consists of 13 residues. The V end lost 0 bases, the J end lost 5 bases, and 7 bases lay between the germline ends. CDR3 bases: TGTGCCAGCAGCCAAGATCGAGGAACTGAAGCTTTCTTT. It translates to CASSQDRGTEAFF.

The J gene is TRBJ2-7, the V gene TRBV11-2; 11 nucleotides line up with TRBD1. The CDR3 extends over 16 amino acids. The J segment lost 3 bases and the V segment lost 1 base, leaving 5 bases of the junction unmatched. Germline V gene data show CDR1 as SGHAT and CDR2 as FQNNGV. The CDR3 loop reads CASSLVGGTGGYEQYF. DNA for the CDR3: TGTGCCAGCAGCTTAGTGGGCGGGACAGGGGGCTACGAGCAGTACTTC.

The chain carries TRBV28 and TRBJ1-5; D gene ambiguous. The V end was cut by 5 bases, the J end by 9 bases, with 20 bases between. The CDR3 totals 15 residues. CDR1 is MDHEN and CDR2 is SYDVKM in the germline V gene. The CDR3 sequence: CASSHNIAGSMPQHF. The CDR3 nucleotides are TGTGCCAGCAGTCATAATATCGCAGGCTCTATGCCCCAGCATTTT.

The chain links TRBV7-2 to TRBJ1-1; D is ambiguous. The CDR3 loop spans 13 amino acids. V gave up 3 bases and J gave up 3 bases, with 8 bases separating them. CDR1 is SGHTA, CDR2 FQGNSA, per germline. CDR3 nucleotides: TGTGCCAGCAGCTTTACTCCTGACACTGAAGCTTTCTTT. Amino acid sequence: CASSFTPDTEAFF.

The chain employs TRBV6-6 and TRBJ2-7, with 8 nucleotides matching TRBD1. The CDR3 loop spans 14 amino acids. CDR1 MNHNY and CDR2 SVGAGI come from the germline V gene (reference sequence). The junction had 5 bases not matched to a gene; V was cut back by 4 bases and J by 3 bases. The chain's CDR3 is CASSSVTGGYEQYF. The CDR3 DNA is TGTGCCAGCAGTTCCGTAACAGGGGGCTACGAGCAGTACTTC.

The chain couples TRBV5-4 to TRBJ2-1; perhaps TRBD1 as D (5 bases). This CDR3 contains 12 residues. CDR1 and CDR2 (germline): SGHNT, YYREEE (reference sequence). The ends were cut back, 4 bases at V and 6 bases at J, with 8 bases in the middle. CDR3 protein: CASSIDSNEQFF. CDR3 coding DNA: TGTGCCAGCAGCATTGACAGCAATGAGCAGTTCTTC.

This clone has a handful of counts. This chain connects TRBV7-2 to TRBJ1-2, with 11 bases aligning to TRBD1. This CDR3 is 16 amino acids long. V shed 5 bases, J shed 7 bases, and the junction held 12 bases outside the gene matches. In germline, CDR1 is SGHTA, CDR2 FQGNSA. Written as DNA, the CDR3 is TGTGCCAGCAGCCCAGATCACGGACAGGGGGCTATTGGCTACACCTTC. Translated, it gives CASSPDHGQGAIGYTF. Together with reference TRBV7-2 and TRBJ1-2, the CDR3 gives the full variable domain: GAGVSQSPSNKVTEKGKDVELRCDPISGHTALYWYRQSLGQGLEFLIYFQGNSAPDKSGLPSDRFSAERTGGSVSTLTIQRTQQEDSAVYLCASSPDHGQGAIGYTFGSGTRLTVV.

In this sample, this clone turned up once. The chain recombines TRBV27 with TRBJ1-3, with 8 bases that match TRBD1. This CDR3 region has 15 residues. Germline assignment: CDR1 MNHEY and CDR2 SMNVEV (reference sequence). V was pared by 8 bases and J by 2 bases, with 8 bases of the junction left unmatched. CDR3 nucleotide sequence: TGTGCCAGCGGATTACAGGGGGGGACTGGAAACACCATATATTTT. Amino acids: CASGLQGGTGNTIYF.

The rearrangement joins TRBV19 to TRBJ1-4; D remains unclear. The CDR3 spans 14 residues. V shed 6 bases and J shed 5 bases, with 13 bases lying between them. CDR1 and CDR2 from the germline V gene are LNHDA and SQIVND (reference sequence). The CDR3 is CASSAAAQNEKLFF. CDR3 DNA: TGTGCCAGTAGCGCCGCGGCCCAAAATGAAAAACTGTTTTTT.

The V and J genes are TRBV11-2 and TRBJ1-2; D perhaps matches TRBD1 (6 bases). The germline V gene has CDR1 SGHAT and CDR2 FQNNGV. Trimming shortened V by 5 bases and J by 4 bases, and 17 bases separated the two germline ends. The CDR3 runs 15 residues. The CDR3 DNA reads TGTGCCAGCAGCCCTTCACAGGGTACGGGCTATGGCTACACCTTC. Its protein is CASSPSQGTGYGYTF.

The chain employs TRBV11-2 and TRBJ2-1; 8 bases are a match to TRBD1. CDR3 length: 16 amino acids. Germline CDR1 and CDR2: SGHAT and FQNNGV. V lost 5 bases to trimming and J lost 9 bases; unmatched junction nucleotides: 15. This CDR3 reads CASSEKIGQGPREQFF. The CDR3 nucleotides are TGTGCCAGCAGCGAGAAAATAGGACAGGGTCCCCGTGAGCAGTTCTTC.

The gene calls are TRBV5-4 and TRBJ2-1; 7 positions match TRBD2. After removal of 4 bases from V and 12 bases from J, the junction contained 19 bases not matched to a gene. The CDR3 covers 16 residues. Germline CDR1 reads SGHNT; CDR2 reads YYREEE (reference sequence). The CDR3 loop is CASSLPGLAVTVGQFF. CDR3 nucleotides: TGTGCCAGCAGCCTACCCGGCCTAGCGGTGACGGTGGGGCAGTTCTTC.

The chain recombines TRBV10-3 with TRBJ1-1; TRBD1 is a possible D gene (6 bases). This CDR3 region has 12 residues. Germline V lookup: CDR1 ENHRY, CDR2 SYGVKD. The ends were cut back, 10 bases at V and 6 bases at J, with 15 bases in the middle. The DNA for the CDR3 is TGTGCCACCCGGGCGGGGGCCGCTGAAGCTTTCTTT. Translation: CATRAGAAEAFF.

The rearrangement links TRBV19 to TRBJ1-1; TRBD1 matches at 7 bases. The V gene's germline CDR1 is LNHDA and CDR2 SQIVND (reference sequence). This CDR3 is built from 15 residues. The V segment lost 5 bases and the J segment 1 base; nucleotides outside the gene matches: 7. The CDR3 protein is CASSPRDSGNTEAFF. For the CDR3, the DNA is TGTGCCAGTAGTCCCCGGGACAGCGGGAACACTGAAGCTTTCTTT. The variable domain in full, with the rest retrieved from reference TRBV19 and TRBJ1-1, is DGGITQSPKYLFRKEGQNVTLSCEQNLNHDAMYWYRQDPGQGLRLIYYSQIVNDFQKGDIAEGYSVSREKKESFPLTVTSAQKNPTAFYLCASSPRDSGNTEAFFGQGTRLTVV.